This T cell receptor (beta chain) was sequenced in a study of vaccination and CD4 T cells after COVID-19. On the study more broadly: Convalescent patients, SARS-CoV-2 positive by nasal swab PCR, comprised some 10 mild cases and one severe case.

The Oncomine TCR Beta short-read assay was applied to DNA of cultured CD4+ T cells. MiXCR, applied by TCRdb to the PCR reads, yields one record per CDR3 protein. The sample has some 25,000 distinct CDR3 sequences, around 30% seen once. This CDR3 contains 14 residues. The trim removed 7 bases at V and 2 bases at J, leaving 6 bases unmatched. The germline gives CDR1 MNHNS, CDR2 SASEGT. As for time point: late sampling 161 to 241 days after vaccination in three convalescent patients. Treatment meaning: roughly 10-day PBMC culture with coronavirus spike peptide pools or control peptides (ViraFEST assay). This clonotype was seen a handful of times. What it recognizes is unknown.

This chain joins TRBV6-1 and TRBJ2-7, with 9 nucleotides matching TRBD1. This receptor was identified in a human donor who had recovered from COVID-19. The source was CD4+ T cells from blood, cultured in vitro, collected about 7 months after SARS-CoV-2 vaccination. The CDR3 sequence is CASTRDRGAYEQYF. The DNA of the CDR3 is TGTGCCAGCACTAGAGACAGGGGGGCCTACGAGCAGTACTTC.